The rows below give T cell receptor beta chains drawn from one sample of a study of PD-1 blockade in mismatch repair-deficient tumors. Repertoires were generated with immunoSEQ multiplex PCR, while TCRdb's copy carries only in-frame clones and drops some. The table records tens of thousands of clones, about 78% of them present only once. Source: peripheral blood, taken 2 weeks after starting pembrolizumab. These receptors came from an adult with mismatch repair-deficient cancer. CDR3s include the opening cysteine and the closing phenylalanine or tryptophan. D genes are given only for firm matches. Rows may omit the clone size; those that give it use once, few, many or a size class.

J | D | V | size | CDR3 | DNA
TRBJ1-1 | NA | TRBV30 | NA | CACERNTEAFF | TGTGCCTGTGAGAGGAACACTGAAGCTTTCTTT
TRBJ2-7 | NA | TRBV7-2 | few | CASSTNREFEQYF | TGTGCCAGCAGCACGAACAGGGAATTCGAGCAGTACTTC
TRBJ1-2 | NA | TRBV5-6 | NA | CASSLDRAGGYTF | TGTGCCAGCAGCTTGGACAGGGCTGGTGGCTACACCTTC
TRBJ2-1 | NA | TRBV11-2 | NA | CASSSPISRPVNEQFF | TGTGCCAGCAGCTCCCCCATCTCGCGGCCCGTCAATGAGCAGTTCTTC
TRBJ1-4 | NA | TRBV19 | once | CASSIETGRGKLFF | TGTGCCAGTAGTATAGAAACCGGCAGGGGAAAACTGTTTTTT
TRBJ2-7 | NA | TRBV6-7 | NA | CASSYSAGHYEQYF | TGTGCCAGCAGTTACTCTGCAGGCCACTACGAGCAGTACTTC
TRBJ1-4 | NA | TRBV9 | NA | CASSVGPHGEKLFF | TGTGCCAGCAGCGTAGGGCCTCACGGCGAAAAACTGTTTTTT
TRBJ2-3 | TRBD2 | TRBV10-3 | NA | CATIPDSRLAGGANTQYF | TGTGCCACCATCCCAGATTCGCGACTAGCGGGAGGGGCAAATACGCAGTATTTT
TRBJ2-1 | TRBD2 | TRBV10-3 | once | CAIAPASGYDEQFF | TGTGCCATCGCCCCGGCTAGCGGGTACGATGAGCAGTTCTTC
TRBJ1-3 | TRBD1 | TRBV19 | NA | CASSPNPGQGAGGNTIYF | TGTGCCAGTAGTCCCAATCCGGGACAGGGGGCAGGTGGAAACACCATATATTTT
TRBJ1-2 | NA | TRBV30 | NA | CAWRPLGDTGYGYTF | TGTGCCTGGAGACCCCTAGGGGACACTGGCTATGGCTACACCTTC
TRBJ1-1 | NA | TRBV5-1 | NA | CASSLEPMNTEAFF | TGCGCCAGCAGCTTGGAGCCGATGAACACTGAAGCTTTCTTT
TRBJ2-7 | TRBD1 | TRBV6-6 | NA | CASSQGQGRYEQYF | TGTGCCAGCAGTCAGGGACAGGGGCGCTACGAGCAGTACTTC
TRBJ2-7 | NA | TRBV7-2 | NA | CASSQAGHNSGQYF | TGTGCCAGCAGCCAAGCCGGGCACAACTCTGGGCAGTACTTC
TRBJ2-3 | TRBD1 | TRBV2 | NA | CASGTERGDTQYF | TGTGCCAGCGGGACAGAGAGGGGAGATACGCAGTATTTT
TRBJ2-5 | TRBD1 | TRBV7-2 | once | CASSLAGQGGETQYF | TGTGCCAGCAGCTTAGCGGGACAGGGGGGAGAGACCCAGTACTTC
TRBJ1-5 | NA | TRBV29-1 | NA | CSVEEGQDSNQPQHF | TGCAGCGTTGAAGAAGGGCAGGATAGCAATCAGCCCCAGCATTTT
TRBJ1-1 | TRBD1 | TRBV13 | once | CASSGEGATIEAFF | TGTGCCAGCAGCGGAGAGGGGGCGACAATTGAAGCTTTCTTT
TRBJ2-7 | NA | TRBV6-1 | NA | CASRPMAVAGYEQYF | TGTGCCAGCAGACCAATGGCAGTAGCAGGGTACGAGCAGTACTTC
TRBJ2-5 | NA | TRBV5-1 | NA | CASSLEAGKVETQYF | TGCGCCAGCAGCTTAGAGGCAGGGAAGGTCGAGACCCAGTACTTC
TRBJ2-1 | TRBD2 | TRBV11-3 | NA | CASSKGLAGEEQFF | TGTGCCAGCAGCAAGGGACTAGCGGGAGAGGAGCAGTTCTTC
TRBJ2-2 | TRBD2 | TRBV7-2 | once | CANWEGQANTGELFF | TGTGCCAATTGGGAGGGGCAGGCCAACACCGGGGAGCTGTTTTTT
TRBJ1-2 | NA | TRBV6-1 | NA | CASSPTGNGYTF | TGTGCCAGCAGTCCGACGGGCAATGGCTACACCTTC
TRBJ2-2 | NA | TRBV7-3 | NA | CASSPPRANTGELFF | TGTGCCAGCAGCCCCCCGCGCGCGAACACCGGGGAGCTGTTTTTT
TRBJ2-1 | NA | TRBV30 | few | CACIRDPGSVNEQFF | TGTGCCTGCATCCGGGACCCAGGGTCGGTCAATGAGCAGTTCTTC
TRBJ2-1 | TRBD2 | TRBV6-4 | NA | CASSDSGRGGNEQFF | TGTGCCAGCAGTGATAGCGGGAGGGGTGGCAATGAGCAGTTCTTC
TRBJ1-5 | TRBD1 | TRBV2 | once | CASSYTGTVSNQPQHF | TGTGCCAGCAGTTACACCGGGACAGTTAGCAATCAGCCCCAGCATTTT
TRBJ2-7 | NA | TRBV19 | once | CASSIPGSYEQYF | TGTGCCAGTAGTATTCCGGGTTCCTACGAGCAGTACTTC